A single sample is the source of the 15 T cell receptor beta chains below, sequenced in a study of breast tumors, draining lymph nodes, adjacent tissues. Axillary draining lymph nodes of breast cancer patients supplied the node samples. TCRdb itself ran the multiplex PCR reads through MiXCR, one entry per CDR3 protein. The repertoire holds over 150,000 distinct CDR3 sequences, with approximately 33% as singletons. Sequenced sample: axillary lymph node tissue. The receptor source for this set is a female donor with breast cancer. Some clones in this sample may be carry-over from other donors' samples.

This clonotype has a handful of counts. Just one base apart from a much larger clone, this may be a read error. The V call is TRBV19, the J call TRBJ2-3; 7 nucleotides align to TRBD1. The CDR3 consists of 14 residues. CDR1 LNHDA and CDR2 SQIVND come from the germline V gene (reference sequence). V was pared by 7 bases and J by 8 bases, with 12 bases of the junction left unmatched. The CDR3 DNA reads TGTGCCAGTACTAAGACAGGGCGTAAAGGTACGCAGTATTTT. As protein: CASTKTGRKGTQYF.

This clonotype was counted many times. The chain has TRBV18 and TRBJ2-6; D gene uncertain. CDR3 size: 16 residues. The V end lost 3 bases, the J end lost 0 bases, and 9 bases lay between the germline ends. The V gene's germline CDR1 is KGHSH and CDR2 LQKENI. In DNA form, the CDR3 reads TGTGCCAGCTCACCGCGAGCTACCTCTGGGGCCAACGTCCTGACTTTC. It yields the protein CASSPRATSGANVLTF.

On this clonotype itself: The germline gene is not matched at one end of the junction; a read error may be the cause. The rearrangement uses TRBV9 and TRBJ2-4; 7 bases are shared with TRBD1. This CDR3 spans 14 amino acids. Germline CDR1 and CDR2: SGDLS and YYNGEE. The CDR3 DNA sequence: TGTGCCAGCAGCCCCGAGACAGGGTTGGGCATTCAGTCCTTC. This codes for CASSPETGLGIQSF. The full variable domain, in which reference TRBV9 and TRBJ2-4 provide the parts outside the CDR3, is DSGVTQTPKHLITATGQRVTLRCSPRSGDLSVYWYQQSLDQGLQFLIQYYNGEERAKGNILERFSAQQFPDLHSELNLSSLELGDSALYFCASSPETGLGIQSFGAGTRLSVL.

This clonotype was recorded many times. The V and J genes are TRBV5-1 and TRBJ2-5; no clear D gene. This CDR3 is 15 amino acids long. The ends were cut back, 1 base at V and 5 bases at J, with 15 bases in the middle. From germline, CDR1 is SGHRS and CDR2 YFSETQ. DNA for the CDR3: TGCGCCAGCAGCTTGCGGGCAGGAGCTCACGAGACCCAGTACTTC. As protein: CASSLRAGAHETQYF.

This clonotype was seen only a few times. Being one base from a much bigger clone, this may be a read error. The conserved final phenylalanine or tryptophan is absent from the CDR3, which likely points to a read error. The V and J genes are TRBV7-9 and TRBJ2-7; TRBD2 aligns across 10 bases. The V gene's germline CDR1 is SEHNR and CDR2 FQNEAQ (reference sequence). The trim removed 3 bases at V and 5 bases at J, leaving 4 bases unmatched. This CDR3 has 14 amino acids. For the CDR3, the DNA is TGTGCCAGCAGCTTTTCCGGACTAGCGGACGAGCAGTACCTC. Residues: CASSFSGLADEQYL.

CDR3 amino acids: CATSMTGSTEAFF. The CDR3 DNA reads as TGTGCCACCAGTATGACAGGAAGCACTGAAGCTTTCTTT. The chain couples TRBV24-1 to TRBJ1-1, with a weak D call TRBD1 (6 bases). V was trimmed by 6 bases and J by 4 bases, leaving 11 bases between them. This CDR3 has 13 amino acids. Germline V CDR1 and CDR2: KGHDR, SFDVKD.

This clonotype showed up many times. The chain carries TRBV2 and TRBJ2-7, with D hard to call. Trimming stripped 6 bases from V and 0 bases from J, with 9 bases between. Per germline, CDR1 SNHLY and CDR2 FYNNEI. CDR3 size: 13 residues. The CDR3 protein is CASRRTGSYEQYF. CDR3 DNA sequence: TGTGCCAGCAGAAGGACGGGCTCCTACGAGCAGTACTTC.

The rearrangement joins TRBV9 to TRBJ1-2; D remains unclear. Germline CDR1 SGDLS, CDR2 YYNGEE. This CDR3 region has 12 residues. The V end was cut by 2 bases, the J end by 10 bases, with 12 bases between. In nucleotides, the CDR3 is TGTGCCAGCAGCGTTGACGGGCGCCTCTACACCTTC. It is translated as CASSVDGRLYTF.

Only a few counts were recorded for this clonotype. With a much larger clone just one base away, this may be a read error. V and J are TRBV20-1 and TRBJ2-7; TRBD2 matches 7 bases. V dropped 3 bases and J dropped 6; count of bases not matched to a gene: 11. Germline CDR1 is DFQATT and CDR2 is SNEGSKA (reference sequence). The CDR3 is made up of 14 amino acids. CDR3 residues: CSARGGSSTSEQYF. In nucleotides, the CDR3 is TGCAGTGCTAGGGGCGGGAGTAGCACCTCCGAGCAGTACTTC.

The table lists this clonotype with many counts. This chain joins TRBV20-1 and TRBJ1-2, with 11 nucleotides matching TRBD1. Trimming cost V 3 bases and J 5 bases; bases outside gene matches: 8. This CDR3 is 15 amino acids long. Germline V gene lookup returns CDR1 DFQATT and CDR2 SNEGSKA (reference sequence). The CDR3 is CSASGWGQGVYGYTF. The CDR3 coding sequence is TGCAGTGCTAGTGGGTGGGGACAGGGGGTTTATGGCTACACCTTC.

Ten or more counts support this clonotype. This rearrangement joins TRBV2 to TRBJ1-2; no clear D. Germline-derived CDR1 and CDR2 are SNHLY and FYNNEI. The CDR3 contains 15 residues. Trimming took off 7 bases at V and 7 bases at J, with 22 bases between the two ends. DNA for the CDR3: TGTGCCAGCACCCCCGGGAGTCTACTCAAGGGTGGCTACACCTTC. This sequence encodes CASTPGSLLKGGYTF.

This clonotype came up once. The rearrangement uses TRBV18 and TRBJ2-7; TRBD1 matches 7 bases. The CDR3 runs to 14 residues. J gave up 2 bases and V 3 bases, and 4 bases lay outside the gene matches. Germline CDR1 reads KGHSH; CDR2 reads LQKENI. Here the CDR3 reads CASSPGQAPYEQYF. DNA of the CDR3: TGTGCCAGCTCACCTGGACAGGCCCCCTACGAGCAGTACTTC.

This clonotype was detected only once. The genes are TRBV12-3 or TRBV12-4 and TRBJ1-2; 7 bases are a match to TRBD1. CDR3 size: 14 residues. V was clipped by 8 bases and J by 0 bases; unmatched bases: 6. CDR3 bases: TGTGCCAGCTCTGCGACAGGGACTAACTATGGCTACACCTTC. It translates to CASSATGTNYGYTF.

Points on this clonotype: At one end, the junction sequence differs from germline, possibly due to a read error. The V and J genes are TRBV6-1 and TRBJ1-2; D possibly corresponds to TRBD1 (6 bases). Looked up from germline, CDR1 is MNHNS and CDR2 is SASEGT. The CDR3 consists of 16 residues. The chain's CDR3 is CASSGSDSHPFVGYAF. The CDR3 coding sequence is TGTGCCAGCAGTGGATCGGACAGCCACCCCTTCGTGGGCTACGCCTTC.

This clonotype was recorded many times. J is TRBJ1-3 and V is TRBV9; no firm D call. The germline CDR1 and CDR2 sequences are SGDLS and YYNGEE. V lost 0 bases and J lost 0, with 13 bases in between. The CDR3 contains 17 residues. The DNA of the CDR3 is TGTGCCAGCAGCGTAGAGGTGCGGAGCACCTCTGGAAACACCATATATTTT. This codes for CASSVEVRSTSGNTIYF.